This T cell receptor beta chain was captured by sequencing in a study of cytotoxic CD8 clonotypes in ibrutinib-treated CLL. For the study at large: Treatment had run for a median approximately eleven months, range 6 to 36, when response samples were taken.

Germline V gene sequence: CDR1 SNHLY, CDR2 FYNNEI. The CDR3 is 11 residues long. Trimming stripped 7 bases from V and 6 bases from J, with 10 bases between. General study results and limits: Clonality increased with ibrutinib response but returned toward baseline at progression. Lymph node repertoires were not studied, and sampling times were unmatched.

Profiled with immunoSEQ multiplex PCR; TCRdb holds only in-frame clones, not every one. The data contain about 6,700 clones, roughly three quarters of them singletons. A remark on this clone: Its cognate antigen is unknown.

Sample: PBMCs, taken before ibrutinib treatment. V and J are TRBV2 and TRBJ2-7; D is possibly TRBD1 or TRBD2 (5 bases each). The TCR sequence derives from a human donor with chronic lymphocytic leukemia. The CDR3 reads CASTRGIEQYF. Here the CDR3 DNA reads TGTGCCAGCACGAGGGGAATCGAGCAGTACTTC.